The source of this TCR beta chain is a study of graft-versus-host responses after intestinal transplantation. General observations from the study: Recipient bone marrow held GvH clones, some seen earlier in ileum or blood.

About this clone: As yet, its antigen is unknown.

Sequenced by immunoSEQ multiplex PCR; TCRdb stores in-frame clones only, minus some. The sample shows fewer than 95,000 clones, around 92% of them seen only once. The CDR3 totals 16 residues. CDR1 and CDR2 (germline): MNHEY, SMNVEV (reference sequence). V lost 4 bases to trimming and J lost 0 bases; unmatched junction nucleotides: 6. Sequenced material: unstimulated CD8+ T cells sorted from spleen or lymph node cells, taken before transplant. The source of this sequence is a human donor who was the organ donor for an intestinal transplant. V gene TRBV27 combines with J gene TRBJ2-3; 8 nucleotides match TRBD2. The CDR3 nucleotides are TGTGCCAGCAGTTCCCGACTAGCGCCTAGCACAGATACGCAGTATTTT. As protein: CASSSRLAPSTDTQYF.